This TCR beta chain originates from a study of T cells in Graves' hyperthyroidism and ophthalmopathy. Study outcomes and limitations: A 13 V-J signature model discriminated ophthalmopathy versus stable hyperthyroidism.

Germline loops: CDR1 LGHDT, CDR2 YNNKEL (reference sequence). Between the trimmed V and J ends, which lost 1 base and 6 bases, there was a span of 10 bases. The CDR3 has 14 residues. Amplification of TCR beta CDR3 regions was performed using RNA transcripts as template. When the TCR CDR3 underwent first-round RT-PCR, the HTBI primer set was used. TCRdb used MiXCR to reprocess the multiplex PCR reads, holding one entry per CDR3 protein. The table shows under 400,000 distinct CDR3 sequences, with 25% occurring only once. This clonotype was observed at least ten times. Its antigen is unknown. The study enrolled patients aged 18 to 65 with newly diagnosed hyperthyroidism of under 2 months' duration. Diagnoses rested on clinical symptoms, serum thyroxine and TRAb, thyroid ultrasound and orbital computed tomography.

The chain joins TRBV3-1 to TRBJ2-1, with a tentative D call TRBD1 (6 bases). Material for sequencing was blood. The receptor comes from a man in his forties or fifties with Graves' hyperthyroidism. Written as DNA, the CDR3 is TGTGCCAGCAGCCAAGGTCAGGGGTTCAATGAGCAGTTCTTC. Translating it yields CASSQGQGFNEQFF.